The 23 T cell receptor beta chains below all came from one sample that was sequenced in a study of shared clonotypes between healthy human individuals. Method: immunoSEQ multiplex PCR; TCRdb's copy keeps in-frame clones and lacks some. The repertoire consists of under 200,000 clones, with 85% to 95% occurring once and the leading ten covering around 0.067%. Sequencing was done on a sample of naive CD4+ T cells sorted from blood. Subset given: CD45RA+ positively selected. The receptor source for this set is a woman between 25 and 40 years old in good health.

This rearrangement joins TRBV29-1 to TRBJ2-4, with D hard to call. V was trimmed by 7 bases and J by 3 bases, leaving 16 bases between them. In germline, CDR1 is SQVTM, CDR2 ANQGSEA. The CDR3 consists of 14 residues. CDR3 amino acids: CSAIRLTDKNIQYF. For the CDR3, the DNA is TGCAGCGCTATCCGGCTGACGGACAAAAACATTCAGTACTTC.

This rearrangement joins TRBV18 to TRBJ2-7; perhaps TRBD2 as D (6 bases). The ends were cut back, 1 base at V and 3 bases at J, with 16 bases in the middle. Germline V gives CDR1 KGHSH, CDR2 LQKENI. There are 16 residues in the CDR3. CDR3 sequence: CASSPLGGLSVYEQYF. As DNA, the CDR3 is TGTGCCAGCTCACCACTCGGAGGGCTTTCGGTCTACGAGCAGTACTTC.

The V and J genes are TRBV6-5 and TRBJ2-7; 9 bases are shared with TRBD2. The V and J ends lost 6 bases and 3 bases, in that order; junction bases with no gene match: 6. The CDR3 sequence is 14 residues long. Germline V gene lookup returns CDR1 MNHEY and CDR2 SVGAGI. CDR3 protein: CASRGSGSGYEQYF. The CDR3 region has the DNA TGTGCCAGCAGAGGTAGCGGGAGCGGCTACGAGCAGTACTTC.

The J gene is TRBJ1-2, the V gene TRBV5-1; perhaps TRBD1 as D (5 bases). This CDR3 spans 12 amino acids. The germline CDR1 and CDR2 sequences are SGHRS and YFSETQ. Trimming pared 2 bases from V and 6 bases from J, leaving 8 bases between. The CDR3 region is CASSFSGDGYTF. CDR3 DNA sequence: TGCGCCAGCAGCTTCTCGGGGGATGGCTACACCTTC.

This clone was seen only once. The genes are TRBV5-1 and TRBJ2-5; D gene ambiguous. Near its end, the DNA agrees better with TRBJ2-7, so the J call may be wrong. Germline CDR1 SGHRS, CDR2 YFSETQ. This CDR3 is 14 amino acids long. In DNA, the CDR3 is TGCGCCAGCAGCTTAGGTGCCTCCACCTACGAGCAGTACTTC. Encoded protein: CASSLGASTYEQYF.

The chain has TRBV5-4 and TRBJ2-7; the match to TRBD1 covers 7 bases. There are 14 residues in the CDR3. Germline V gene lookup returns CDR1 SGHNT and CDR2 YYREEE (reference sequence). Germline trimming cut 4 bases from V and 1 base from J; bases unmatched to any gene: 5. For the CDR3, the DNA is TGTGCCAGCAGCCAACAGGGGATATCCTACGAGCAGTACTTC. Translated, it gives CASSQQGISYEQYF.

This chain uses TRBV27 with TRBJ2-2; 12 bases agree with TRBD2. In germline, CDR1 is MNHEY, CDR2 SMNVEV (reference sequence). V lost 5 bases and J lost 9; bases outside the gene matches: 4. This CDR3 has 14 residues. CDR3 residues: CASSLAGGPRELFF. CDR3 coding DNA: TGTGCCAGCAGTCTAGCGGGAGGGCCCAGGGAGCTGTTTTTT.

This chain connects TRBV28 to TRBJ2-3; TRBD1 might be the D (6 bases). Deletions cut 4 bases from V and 14 bases from J, with 22 bases between. The CDR3 consists of 14 residues. The germline CDR1 and CDR2 sequences are MDHEN and SYDVKM. CDR3 sequence reads: CASSSTQVLRGGYF. The CDR3 coding sequence is TGTGCCAGCAGTTCTACACAGGTCCTTCGAGGGGGGTATTTT.

The rearrangement uses TRBV19 and TRBJ2-7, with D maybe TRBD1 (6 bases). This CDR3 has 14 residues. V shed 5 bases and J shed 2 bases, with 13 bases lying between them. The V gene's germline CDR1 is LNHDA and CDR2 SQIVND (reference sequence). DNA for the CDR3: TGTGCCAGTAGTCCCCAGGGGCCCACCTACGAGCAGTACTTC. Translating gives CASSPQGPTYEQYF.

V and J are TRBV9 and TRBJ1-1; the D is unclear. Between the trimmed V and J ends, which lost 6 bases and 4 bases, there was a span of 16 bases. The CDR3 length is 14 residues. CDR1 and CDR2 (germline): SGDLS, YYNGEE. The CDR3 sequence is CASTIQTESTEAFF. The CDR3 DNA is TGTGCCAGCACCATTCAGACCGAGAGCACTGAAGCTTTCTTT.

This clone was seen just once. The chain recombines TRBV19 with TRBJ1-4, with 7 bases identical to TRBD1. CDR3 length: 14 amino acids. The germline CDR1 and CDR2 sequences are LNHDA and SQIVND (reference sequence). With 6 bases clipped from V and 5 bases from J, the junction kept 6 bases outside the gene matches. In nucleotides, the CDR3 is TGTGCCAGTAGGACGGACAGGAGGAATGAAAAACTGTTTTTT. Amino acid sequence: CASRTDRRNEKLFF.

This chain connects TRBV18 to TRBJ2-1; D is ambiguous. The CDR3 is made up of 13 amino acids. V lost 6 bases, J lost 10 bases, and 16 bases lay in between. Looked up from germline, CDR1 is KGHSH and CDR2 is LQKENI. CDR3 bases: TGTGCCAGCTCGTCTACCGGGCCCCCCGAGCAGTTCTTC. Amino acids: CASSSTGPPEQFF.

The CDR3 coding sequence is TGTGCCAGCAGTTTGAGGACAGCGGGGCTTGACTATGGCTACACCTTC. This translates into CASSLRTAGLDYGYTF. The chain is built from TRBV28 and TRBJ1-2; the D gene is possibly TRBD1 (6 bases). V dropped 3 bases and J dropped 3 bases, with 17 bases sitting between them. The germline gives CDR1 MDHEN, CDR2 SYDVKM. This CDR3 is 16 amino acids long.

The chain recombines TRBV4-3 with TRBJ2-7; D unresolved. CDR3 length: 15 residues. Germline CDR1 reads LGHNA; CDR2 reads YSLEER. The V end was cut by 3 bases, the J end by 0 bases, with 12 bases between. CDR3 in DNA: TGCGCCAGCAGCCAGTCCAGCTTGTCCTCCTACGAGCAGTACTTC. Protein product: CASSQSSLSSYEQYF.

The rearrangement uses TRBV19 and TRBJ2-3; 10 bases are a match to TRBD2. Germline CDR1 LNHDA, CDR2 SQIVND (reference sequence). V lost 10 bases, J lost 3 bases, and 28 bases stayed unmatched. This CDR3 has 21 residues. CDR3 amino acids: CAKPGTSAGGYMWHNTDTQYF. Here the CDR3 DNA reads TGTGCCAAACCGGGGACTAGCGCGGGAGGTTATATGTGGCACAATACAGATACGCAGTATTTT.

This chain joins TRBV19 and TRBJ1-2; 7 nucleotides agree with TRBD1. CDR1 and CDR2 (germline): LNHDA, SQIVND (reference sequence). Unmatched junction bases numbered 12, after V lost 10 bases and J lost 4 bases. The CDR3 has 14 amino acids. The CDR3 nucleotides are TGTGCCATCCAGGGGGGTGAAAGGACCTATGGCTACACCTTC. Translated: CAIQGGERTYGYTF.

The rearrangement uses TRBV7-8 and TRBJ1-5; D remains unclear. Germline lookup yields CDR1 SGHVS and CDR2 FQNEAQ. The CDR3 is made up of 16 amino acids. Trimming left V 3 bases short and J 4 bases short, with 16 bases between. DNA for the CDR3: TGTGCCAGCAGCTTTCGCTCCACGGGCCTAAATCAGCCCCAGCATTTT. Translated: CASSFRSTGLNQPQHF.

This chain connects TRBV2 to TRBJ1-5; a possible D gene is TRBD1 (5 bases). This CDR3 is built from 14 residues. The V end lost 4 bases, the J end lost 7 bases, and 14 bases lay between the germline ends. In germline, CDR1 is SNHLY, CDR2 FYNNEI. The CDR3 reads CASSGGREAQPQHF. The CDR3 DNA follows: TGTGCCAGCAGTGGAGGCAGGGAAGCGCAGCCCCAGCATTTT.

The chain couples TRBV19 to TRBJ2-5; TRBD1 aligns across 12 bases. The DNA end lines up better with TRBJ2-7; the J call may be wrong. CDR1 LNHDA and CDR2 SQIVND come from the germline V gene (reference sequence). This CDR3 is built from 16 residues. The chain's CDR3 is CASSAKGQGAWYEQYF. CDR3 sequence (DNA): TGTGCCAGTAGCGCCAAGGGACAGGGGGCTTGGTACGAGCAGTACTTC.

The chain combines TRBV7-9 with TRBJ1-1, with D unresolved. The germline gives CDR1 SEHNR, CDR2 FQNEAQ (reference sequence). Trimming took 6 bases from V and 4 from J, leaving 15 bases between them. CDR3 length: 14 amino acids. CDR3 in amino acids: CASSPRVLSTEAFF. CDR3 DNA: TGTGCCAGCAGTCCGAGGGTCTTGTCCACTGAAGCTTTCTTT.

The chain combines TRBV28 with TRBJ1-3, with 7 bases aligning to TRBD1. J was trimmed by 0 bases and V by 6 bases; bases with no gene match: 11. Germline assignment: CDR1 MDHEN and CDR2 SYDVKM. The CDR3 extends over 17 amino acids. CDR3: CASRPQTGRRSGNTIYF. CDR3 in DNA: TGTGCCAGCAGACCCCAGACAGGGAGGCGCTCTGGAAACACCATATATTTT.

V is TRBV28 and J is TRBJ2-7; D uncertain. This CDR3 has 15 residues. The V gene's germline CDR1 is MDHEN and CDR2 SYDVKM. V dropped 5 bases and J dropped 2 bases, with 16 bases sitting between them. In DNA form, the CDR3 reads TGTGCCAGCAGTCCGGCCGGCCAGCACCCCTACGAGCAGTACTTC. Protein: CASSPAGQHPYEQYF. Full variable domain (outside the CDR3, taken from reference TRBV28 and TRBJ2-7): DVKVTQSSRYLVKRTGEKVFLECVQDMDHENMFWYRQDPGLGLRLIYFSYDVKMKEKGDIPEGYSVSREKKERFSLILESASTNQTSMYLCASSPAGQHPYEQYFGPGTRLTVT.

The rearrangement uses TRBV19 and TRBJ1-5; no definite D call. There are 12 residues in the CDR3. V was clipped by 4 bases and J by 6 bases, with 7 bases between them. The germline CDR1 and CDR2 sequences are LNHDA and SQIVND (reference sequence). The CDR3 sequence is CASSKLGQPQHF. DNA of the CDR3: TGTGCCAGTAGTAAGCTCGGTCAGCCCCAGCATTTT.